This T cell receptor beta chain is from a study of CD8+CD57+ T cells in acquired aplastic anemia. V lost 5 bases, J lost 7 bases, and 7 bases stayed unmatched. The CDR3 totals 14 residues. The germline V gene encodes CDR1 SGHTA and CDR2 FQGNSA. CD8+CD57+ cell expansion had been shown by flow cytometry in patients chosen for sequencing. The template used for profiling TCR beta VDJ and CDR3 was genomic DNA. TCRdb reprocessed the reads with MiXCR, giving one entry per CDR3 protein. This table has a few hundred thousand distinct CDR3 sequences, over 40% appearing once. This clonotype was counted a few times.

The genes are TRBV7-2 and TRBJ2-7; 11 bases are shared with TRBD1. Source material: sorted CD4+, CD8+, or CD8+CD57+ T cells (not recorded which) from PBMCs. This TCR derives from a human donor with aplastic anemia. The CDR3 nucleotides read TGTGCCAGCAGCCCCGGACAGGGGGCACGAGAGCAGTACTTC. This gives the protein CASSPGQGAREQYF.